The 24 T cell receptor beta chains given below trace back to one sample, sequenced in a study of read filtering for tumor transcriptome and immune sequencing. This library used about 360 ng RNA and molecular barcoded adaptors spanning alpha/delta and beta/gamma chains. A single record per CDR3 protein comes from TCRdb applying MiXCR to the reads. The data contain more than 45,000 distinct CDR3 sequences, roughly a fifth of them seen just once; the ten biggest clones take up approximately 15%. The sample comprised a population of CD138-negative cells sorted from bone marrow. Receptor source: a donor aged 40 or older with multiple myeloma.

This clonotype was found once. A much larger clone lies a single base off, so this may be a read error. This chain joins TRBV14 and TRBJ2-3; TRBD1 matches at 9 bases. The CDR3 runs 16 residues. Germline CDR1 and CDR2: SGHDN and FVKESK. The CDR3 bases are TGTGCCAGCAGCCAAGGGACAGGGGATAGCACAGATATGCAGTATTTT. Protein sequence: CASSQGTGDSTDMQYF.

This clonotype has just one count. Sequence at one end of the junction differs from germline and may be a read error. V and J are TRBV29-1 and TRBJ1-1, with D possibly being TRBD1 (5 bases). Per the germline V gene, CDR1 is SQVTM and CDR2 is ANQGSEA. The CDR3 spans 12 residues. The CDR3 nucleotides read TGCAGCGTTGGGGGGACGCGAACTGAAGCTTCCTTC. Translated: CSVGGTRTEASF.

This clonotype was recorded many times. The chain has TRBV19 and TRBJ2-2; TRBD1 matches 9 bases. The germline gives CDR1 LNHDA, CDR2 SQIVND (reference sequence). This CDR3 spans 15 amino acids. The J segment lost 1 base and the V segment lost 10 bases, leaving 7 bases of the junction unmatched. The CDR3 sequence: CATRNRGRNTGELFF. The CDR3 nucleotides are TGTGCCACCCGAAACAGGGGGCGGAACACCGGGGAGCTGTTTTTT.

As for this clonotype: One junction end disagrees with the germline gene, perhaps due to a read error. The chain uses TRBV5-1 and TRBJ2-1, with TRBD1 as a possible D gene (6 bases). Germline V gene lookup returns CDR1 SGHRS and CDR2 YFSETQ. This CDR3 spans 15 amino acids. The CDR3 spells CACSRQADSYSEQFF. DNA for the CDR3: TGCGCCTGCAGCAGACAGGCCGACTCCTACAGTGAGCAGTTCTTC.

This clonotype was detected many times. The chain recombines TRBV19 with TRBJ2-3, with unresolved D. CDR1 and CDR2 from the germline V gene are LNHDA and SQIVND (reference sequence). The CDR3 covers 13 residues. V gave up 7 bases and J gave up 0 bases, with 8 bases separating them. The CDR3, as DNA: TGTGCCAGTATGGGGTTGAGCACAGATACGCAGTATTTT. Translation: CASMGLSTDTQYF.

On this clonotype itself: Germline and junction disagree at one end, which may indicate a read error. This chain uses TRBV11-3 with TRBJ2-1, with D perhaps TRBD2 (6 bases). The CDR3 has 14 residues. Germline V gives CDR1 SGHNT, CDR2 YENEEA. The CDR3 coding sequence is TGTGCCAGCAGCCCCGAGCCGGACTACAATGAGCAGTCCTTC. This codes for CASSPEPDYNEQSF.

In its sample, this clonotype was seen many times. This chain uses TRBV2 with TRBJ2-7, with 8 bases lining up with TRBD1. CDR1 and CDR2 from the germline V gene are SNHLY and FYNNEI. The CDR3 is 12 residues long. J gave up 6 bases and V 6 bases, and 4 bases lay outside the gene matches. CDR3: CASSHRGFEQYF. The CDR3 DNA reads as TGTGCCAGCAGCCACAGGGGGTTCGAGCAGTACTTC.

This clonotype has ten or more counts. The chain employs TRBV3-1 and TRBJ2-1; D is uncertain. There are 11 residues in the CDR3. Germline V CDR1 and CDR2: LGHDT, YNNKEL (reference sequence). V was cut by 9 bases and J by 7 bases, with 10 bases left in between. The CDR3 DNA reads TGTGCCAGTTGGTCGGTGAATGAGCAGTTCTTC. It yields the protein CASWSVNEQFF.

This clonotype was picked up one time. No DNA is shown, since the ends of the CDR3 on it are uncertain; the CDR3 is the one TCRdb lists. This chain links TRBV7-2 with TRBJ1-2. Per germline, CDR1 SGHTA and CDR2 FQGNSA. The CDR3 is 12 amino acids long, termini counted. This chain's CDR3 is CATEGLAYGCTF.

In the case of this clonotype: The germline gene is not matched at one end of the junction; a read error may be the cause. This CDR3 reads CARSYLGTPVRGEQYF. The CDR3 coding sequence is TGTGCCCGCAGTTACCTAGGGACACCCGTTAGAGGGGAGCAGTACTTC. The chain joins TRBV6-6 to TRBJ2-7, with a weak D call TRBD1 (6 bases). The length of the CDR3 is 16 residues. CDR1 and CDR2 (germline): MNHNY, SVGAGI (reference sequence).

This clonotype has a count of ten or more. This chain connects TRBV10-3 to TRBJ2-7; tentatively, D is TRBD2 (6 bases). The CDR3 is made up of 13 amino acids. Germline CDR1 reads ENHRY; CDR2 reads SYGVKD. The V and J ends lost 10 bases and 3 bases respectively, with 16 bases between them. This CDR3 is CATRRGTFYEQYF. CDR3 bases: TGTGCCACCAGACGGGGGACCTTCTACGAGCAGTACTTC.

This clonotype was recorded at least ten times. CDR3 nucleotide sequence: TGCAGCGTTGGACAGGTGAATGATGAAGCTTTCTTT. Translation gives CSVGQVNDEAFF. This chain connects TRBV29-1 to TRBJ1-1, with D perhaps matching TRBD1 (6 bases). The CDR3 runs 12 residues. Germline V gene data show CDR1 as SQVTM and CDR2 as ANQGSEA. Trimming removed 4 bases from V and 7 bases from J, with 13 bases in between.

The sample holds many counts of this clonotype. The gene calls are TRBV14 and TRBJ2-1; tentatively, D is TRBD2 (6 bases). This CDR3 contains 15 residues. Germline V gives CDR1 SGHDN, CDR2 FVKESK. The V end lost 2 bases, the J end lost 2 bases, and 10 bases lay between the germline ends. The CDR3 loop is CASSQPGLTYNEQFF. The CDR3 nucleotides are TGTGCCAGCAGCCAACCGGGACTCACCTACAATGAGCAGTTCTTC. Full variable domain (remainder filled in from reference TRBV14 and TRBJ2-1): EAGVTQFPSHSVIEKGQTVTLRCDPISGHDNLYWYRRVMGKEIKFLLHFVKESKQDESGMPNNRFLAERTGGTYSTLKVQPAELEDSGVYFCASSQPGLTYNEQFFGPGTRLTVL.

This clonotype was seen a few times. This chain uses TRBV7-2 with TRBJ2-3; the D is unclear. Trimming took 1 base from V and 0 from J, leaving 5 bases between them. CDR3 length: 14 amino acids. Looked up from germline, CDR1 is SGHTA and CDR2 is FQGNSA. The CDR3 sequence is CASSLEVSTDTQYF. As DNA, the CDR3 is TGTGCCAGCAGCTTAGAGGTCAGCACAGATACGCAGTATTTT.

This clonotype showed up many times. V gene TRBV20-1 combines with J gene TRBJ2-1; 9 nucleotides agree with TRBD2. CDR3 size: 17 residues. The trim removed 1 base at V and 7 bases at J, leaving 14 bases unmatched. Germline CDR1 reads DFQATT; CDR2 reads SNEGSKA (reference sequence). CDR3 nucleotide sequence: TGCAGTGCTAGAGGCGATAGCGGGAGTAGAAGAATTAATGAGCAGTTCTTC. This translates into CSARGDSGSRRINEQFF.

Many counts were recorded for this clonotype. The rearrangement joins TRBV7-2 to TRBJ2-5; D might be TRBD2 (5 bases). The V gene's germline CDR1 is SGHTA and CDR2 FQGNSA. This CDR3 has 13 amino acids. Deletions cut 5 bases from V and 3 bases from J, with 10 bases between. The CDR3 DNA reads as TGTGCCAGCAGCCCCGAGCGGAAAGAGACCCAGTACTTC. Protein sequence: CASSPERKETQYF.

Regarding this clonotype: The missing conserved phenylalanine or tryptophan at the end of this CDR3 makes a read error likely. The DNA is omitted, as the CDR3 cannot be located on it reliably, and the CDR3 follows TCRdb's listing. This chain connects TRBV4-3 to TRBJ2-1; the table gives TRBD1 as D, unverified against the DNA. The CDR3 is 15 amino acids in total, end residues counted. Germline V gene sequence: CDR1 LGHNA, CDR2 YSLEER. CDR3 sequence reads: CASSSDRGFSNEQLL.

This clonotype was seen repeatedly, ten times or more. This sequence joins TRBV27 and TRBJ2-3; D gene uncertain. Trimming pared 2 bases from V and 4 bases from J, leaving 7 bases between. CDR1 is MNHEY and CDR2 is SMNVEV in the germline V gene (reference sequence). This CDR3 has 13 amino acids. The CDR3 reads CASSLRSADTQYF. CDR3 DNA: TGTGCCAGCAGTTTAAGGTCTGCAGATACGCAGTATTTT.

The chain employs TRBV7-9 and TRBJ2-7; 9 bases map to TRBD2. From germline, CDR1 is SEHNR and CDR2 FQNEAQ (reference sequence). The CDR3 is made up of 14 amino acids. With 1 base clipped from V and 7 bases from J, the junction kept 5 bases outside the gene matches. DNA of the CDR3: TGTGCCAGCAGCTTAGGAGGAGCGGGAGGAGAGCAGTACTTC. Translated: CASSLGGAGGEQYF.

This clonotype was observed many times. The chain is built from TRBV29-1 and TRBJ1-1; D remains unclear. This CDR3 region has 12 residues. Germline values: CDR1 SQVTM, CDR2 ANQGSEA. Trimming stripped 4 bases from V and 6 bases from J, with 12 bases between. CDR3 nucleotides: TGCAGCGTTGTGGGCAGGAGGGCTGAAGCTTTCTTT. This codes for CSVVGRRAEAFF.

A few counts support this clonotype. The chain recombines TRBV7-8 with TRBJ1-1, with 7 bases that match TRBD1. The germline V gene has CDR1 SGHVS and CDR2 FQNEAQ. This CDR3 is 16 amino acids long. V lost 5 bases, J lost 2 bases, and 11 bases stayed unmatched. CDR3 protein: CASSMREDRLNTEAFF. CDR3 DNA sequence: TGTGCCAGCAGCATGAGGGAGGACAGGCTTAACACTGAAGCTTTCTTT.

On this clonotype itself: The likely explanation is a read error, given a far larger clone one base away. The chain couples TRBV6-5 to TRBJ1-1, with D possibly TRBD1 on 6 matching bases. The CDR3 runs 15 residues. Germline V CDR1 and CDR2: MNHEY, SVGAGI. CDR3 nucleotides: TGTGCCAGCAGCTCCCCCGAGGGTTGGGACACTGAAGCTTCCTTT. Its protein is CASSSPEGWDTEASF.

This clonotype showed up many times. This CDR3 reads CASSITPPGLVRNIQYF. The CDR3, as DNA: TGTGCCAGCAGTATTACCCCCCCGGGACTCGTTAGGAACATTCAGTACTTC. The chain carries TRBV6-2 or TRBV6-3 and TRBJ2-4; possibly TRBD2 for D (6 bases). Trimming stripped 5 bases from V and 7 bases from J, with 24 bases between. Germline CDR1 MNHEY, CDR2 SVGEGT. The CDR3 loop spans 17 amino acids.

In this sample, this clonotype turned up many times. This sequence joins TRBV20-1 and TRBJ2-7; TRBD1 is a possible D gene (5 bases). The CDR3 sequence is 13 residues long. Germline V CDR1 and CDR2: DFQATT, SNEGSKA (reference sequence). V was pared by 6 bases and J by 1 base, with 13 bases between. The CDR3 sequence: CSAVGVDSYEQYF. CDR3 DNA sequence: TGCAGTGCCGTAGGGGTGGATTCCTACGAGCAGTACTTC.